The 3 T cell receptor beta chains given below trace back to one sample, sequenced in a study of T cell responses to AZD1222 COVID-19 vaccine. Assay used: immunoSEQ multiplex PCR; TCRdb lists only in-frame clones, some missing. Of about 110,000 clones in the sample, around 84% are singletons; the top ten hold 3% to 3.5%. The input for sequencing was peripheral blood, taken on day 0 of AZD1222 vaccination. These TCRs come from an adult in good health.

This chain uses TRBV5-6 with TRBJ2-7; no clear D gene. The CDR3 extends over 12 amino acids. CDR1 is SGHDT and CDR2 is YYEEEE in the germline V gene. The ends were cut back, 1 base at V and 2 bases at J, with 4 bases in the middle. DNA for the CDR3: TGTGCCAGCAGCTTGCTGGCCTACGAGCAGTACTTC. Translation: CASSLLAYEQYF.

V and J are TRBV5-1 and TRBJ1-6, with 7 bases identical to TRBD1. This CDR3 is built from 16 residues. V was pared by 0 bases and J by 5 bases, with 5 bases of the junction left unmatched. Germline V lookup: CDR1 SGHRS, CDR2 YFSETQ. Here the CDR3 DNA reads TGCGCCAGCAGCTTGGCCGGAGGGGGCGATAATTCACCCCTCCACTTT. This translates into CASSLAGGGDNSPLHF.

This chain joins TRBV5-1 and TRBJ2-2; tentative D call: TRBD2 (5 bases). Germline CDR1 is SGHRS and CDR2 is YFSETQ. Deletions cut 1 base from V and 7 bases from J, with 17 bases between. The CDR3 spans 16 residues. The chain's CDR3 is CASSLTVLALNGELFF. The CDR3 DNA follows: TGCGCCAGCAGCTTGACAGTGCTAGCATTGAACGGGGAGCTGTTTTTT. The complete variable domain, with remaining parts taken from reference TRBV5-1 and TRBJ2-2, reads KAGVTQTPRYLIKTRGQQVTLSCSPISGHRSVSWYQQTPGQGLQFLFEYFSETQRNKGNFPGRFSGRQFSNSRSEMNVSTLELGDSALYLCASSLTVLALNGELFFGEGSRLTVL.